The present T cell receptor (beta chain) was sequenced within a study of beta chain features in type 1 diabetes. Using CD45RO/CCR7/CD25/CD127/CD95/CD27, CD4+ naive, central memory, regulatory and stem cell-like memory cells were sorted. Study-wide results and limits: Reduced insertions and increased deletions marked VDJ junctions in type 1 diabetes patients.

Remarks on this clone: Its matching antigen is unknown.

From germline, CDR1 is SGHRS and CDR2 YFSETQ. The CDR3 loop spans 20 amino acids. The V gene lost 2 bases and the J gene lost 1 base, with 27 bases spanning the gap. Reverse transcribing all isolated RNA meant expressed TCRB transcripts were sequenced. Repertoires were generated with immunoSEQ multiplex PCR, while TCRdb's copy carries only in-frame clones and drops some. The top ten clones hold approximately 2.2% of a sample with 150,000 to 200,000 clones, less than 9.5% of them seen once. The sequence was obtained from a woman aged 18-29 years in good health. This chain uses TRBV5-1 with TRBJ1-1, with a tentative D call TRBD1 (6 bases). Sequencing was performed on central memory CD4+ T cells from blood. In DNA, the CDR3 is TGCGCCAGCAGCTTCCGGGGGGGCTCCCGGATCGGGGATCAGAACACTGAAGCTTTCTTT. Protein: CASSFRGGSRIGDQNTEAFF.